This T cell receptor (beta chain) came from a study of blood T cell repertoires in COVID-19. Across the whole study: PBMCs, B-cell-depleted T cells, or T cells provided the cDNA or gDNA that made up the material.

V lost 6 bases and J lost 6, with 12 bases in between. The length of the CDR3 is 13 residues. Germline CDR1 is LNHDA and CDR2 is SQIVND (reference sequence). As originally analysed: Using reference gene primer amplification, nucleated cell counts were estimated. The method was immunoSEQ multiplex PCR; TCRdb's version includes in-frame clones alone and lacks a portion of them. V, J and clone size were drawn from that table, and D and trimming were deduced from the DNA. The data show 300,000 or so clones, with about 91% seen just once and more than 6.5% held by the top ten. The chain carries TRBV19 and TRBJ1-5; D might be TRBD1 (5 bases). The source is a woman under 40 who had recovered from COVID-19. The sample consisted of peripheral blood. CDR3 nucleotides: TGTGCCAGTAGGGCGGACATGACTCAGCCCCAGCATTTT. Protein: CASRADMTQPQHF.